The entry below gives a single T cell receptor beta chain sequence along with its context. The antigen is not known. Germline V gives CDR1 MNHEY, CDR2 SMNVEV (reference sequence). Trimming pared 5 bases from V and 7 bases from J, leaving 15 bases between. CDR3 length equals 14 residues. Sequencing used immunoSEQ multiplex PCR; TCRdb keeps in-frame clones, though not all of them. Of approximately 940,000 clones detected, around 80% appear once; the ten largest clones hold approximately 1.5%. This entry comes from a study of shared clonotypes between healthy human individuals. Study conclusions and caveats: Across subsets, estimated richness was generally greater for naive than for memory populations.

The sequence was collected from a man aged 18 to 30 in good health. The sequencing input was memory CD4+ T cells sorted from blood. Subset reported: CD45RA-negative fraction. This chain uses TRBV27 with TRBJ2-1, with unresolved D. The chain's CDR3 is CASSDGRDLNEQFF. The CDR3 DNA follows: TGTGCCAGCAGTGATGGGCGAGACCTGAATGAGCAGTTCTTC.